This TCR beta chain emerged from a study of blood T cell repertoires in COVID-19 (dated by TCRdb to about 2020). About the study as a whole: The collaborator samples originated in the United States, Italy and Spain and spanned the acute and convalescent phases of COVID-19. The material from the prospective study consisted of cDNA or gDNA derived from T cells, B-cell-depleted T cells, or PBMCs. Deeply sampled blood TCRbeta repertoires from subjects exposed to, actively infected with, or recovered from COVID-19 were included in the dataset. The repertoires were made available in a free public database intended to serve as a resource for research on the immune response to SARS-CoV-2. The samples were drawn from the first 160 participants of the ongoing ImmuneRACE study and from under 1,500 subjects provided by 6 global collaborators. Nearly every sample came with metadata listing a de-identified subject ID, COVID-19 status, age in years and sex. Where HLA class I and class II types were available, the types were taken from metadata supplied by the sample provider, not from assay-based typing. The study at large found these results: The amount of clinical and demographic metadata varied by source and participant and was provided uncurated.

Participants in the prospective study were aged about 18 to 95 years, lived in some 24 United States geographic areas, and enrolled through a virtual design. In the prospective study, cohorts were assigned on the basis of participant-reported clinical history obtained from a screening survey and a study questionnaire. In the prospective study, mobile phlebotomists collected whole blood, serum and a nasopharyngeal or oropharyngeal swab from each participant. Prospective study participants could optionally give additional blood draws and questionnaires over an approximately 2-month period. Prospective study blood samples were shipped either frozen or at room temperature before DNA extraction. To note about this clone: It has no known antigen specificity. No much larger clone is present one base from it, and per-base qualities are unavailable.

The immunoSEQ Assay, a bias-controlled multiplex PCR, was used to amplify TCRbeta CDR3 regions from genomic DNA. Per the source publication's procedure: Within the assay, amplification of reference gene primers was used to estimate how many nucleated cells each sample contained. To quantify the absolute abundance of each unique TCRbeta CDR3 rearrangement, sequence reads were collapsed and filtered. Productive Simpson clonality was computed per sample as the square root of Simpson's diversity index over productive rearrangements. As stored in TCRdb, this immuneACCESS dataset retains in-frame rearrangements with V and J assigned. A fraction of the clones does not appear; measured against another copy, unresolved V genes explain less than half of the discrepancy, and the remainder lacks a known reason. Clone size and the V and J calls come from that table; the DNA yielded D and trimming. This sample lists some 380,000 clones; around 90% were detected once. The ten largest clones represent approximately 2.1% of the sample.

Including the terminal cysteine and phenylalanine, the CDR3 comprises 15 residues. Only the CDR3 DNA stays, 45 bases, in frame from base 1. V lost 5 bases and J lost 3 bases, and the count of bases not matched to a germline gene is 5. Reading the germline V gene (reference sequence) gives CDR1 LNHDA and CDR2 SQIVND. The sequenced sample was PBMCs or T cells enriched from blood (not recorded which). The receptor chain draws on TRBV19 and TRBJ2-4; 9 bases in the middle match TRBD2. The clonotype comes from a middle-aged woman with acute COVID-19. The DNA sequence follows: TGTGCCAGTAGTGACCCGACTAGCGGCAAAAACATTCAGTACTTC. Its protein product is CASSDPTSGKNIQYF. With the rest looked up from the reference TRBV19 and TRBJ2-4 genes rather than sequenced, the full variable domain is DGGITQSPKYLFRKEGQNVTLSCEQNLNHDAMYWYRQDPGQGLRLIYYSQIVNDFQKGDIAEGYSVSREKKESFPLTVTSAQKNPTAFYLCASSDPTSGKNIQYFGAGTRLSVL.